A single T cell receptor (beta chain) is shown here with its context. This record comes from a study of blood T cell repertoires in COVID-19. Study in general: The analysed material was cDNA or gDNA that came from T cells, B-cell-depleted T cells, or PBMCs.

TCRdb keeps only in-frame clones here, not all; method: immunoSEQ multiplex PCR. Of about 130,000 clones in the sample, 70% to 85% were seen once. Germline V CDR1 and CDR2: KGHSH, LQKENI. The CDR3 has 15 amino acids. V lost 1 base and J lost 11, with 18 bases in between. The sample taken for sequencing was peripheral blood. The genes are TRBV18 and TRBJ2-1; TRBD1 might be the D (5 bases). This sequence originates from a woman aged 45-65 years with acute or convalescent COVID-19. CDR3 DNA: TGTGCCAGCTCACCACTGCAGGGCCCTAAGGTTAAGCAGTTCTTC. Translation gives CASSPLQGPKVKQFF.